A selection of T cell receptor beta chains follows, all from one sample in a study of cytotoxic CD8 clonotypes in ibrutinib-treated CLL. Assay used: immunoSEQ multiplex PCR; TCRdb lists only in-frame clones, some missing. The sample records 190,000 or so clones, roughly 72% being singletons. Sequenced material: PBMCs, taken after 24 months of ibrutinib treatment. The origin of the receptors is a human donor with chronic lymphocytic leukemia. Each CDR3 is given with its conserved first and last residue. A D gene is named only where the DNA matches it firmly. Some rows have no size entry. The others give once, few or many, or a class for an expanded clone.

v_call: TRBV11-2
d_call: TRBD2
clone_size: NA
j_call: TRBJ2-7
cdr3_length: 17
cdr3_nt: TGTGCCAGCAGCCCTGTACGGACTAGCGGGAGAGGGAACGAGCAGTACTTC
cdr3_aa: CASSPVRTSGRGNEQYF

v_call: TRBV9
d_call: NA
clone_size: NA
j_call: TRBJ2-5
cdr3_length: 13
cdr3_nt: TGTGCCAGCAGCGTAGATCGAAGAGAGACCCAGTACTTC
cdr3_aa: CASSVDRRETQYF

v_call: TRBV13
d_call: NA
clone_size: few
j_call: TRBJ2-5
cdr3_length: 19
cdr3_nt: TGTGCCAGCAGCATTCGGTGGTGGGGGACGGCCGGAAGCTCGGAGACCCAGTACTTC
cdr3_aa: CASSIRWWGTAGSSETQYF

v_call: TRBV11-2
d_call: TRBD2
clone_size: NA
j_call: TRBJ2-5
cdr3_length: 14
cdr3_nt: TGTTCCAGCAGCTTATATCCGGGGGGAGAGACCCAGTACTTC
cdr3_aa: CSSSLYPGGETQYF

v_call: TRBV2
d_call: TRBD2
clone_size: NA
j_call: TRBJ2-3
cdr3_length: 17
cdr3_nt: TGTGCCAGCAGTTACGGGACTAGCGGGAGTAGGTCAGATACGCAGTATTTT
cdr3_aa: CASSYGTSGSRSDTQYF

v_call: TRBV7-2
d_call: NA
clone_size: NA
j_call: TRBJ2-7
cdr3_length: 14
cdr3_nt: TGTGCCAGCAGCCAGGTAGGGGTGACCTACGAGCAGTACTTC
cdr3_aa: CASSQVGVTYEQYF

v_call: TRBV5-4
d_call: NA
clone_size: few
j_call: TRBJ2-2
cdr3_length: 15
cdr3_nt: TGTGCCAGCAGCTTGGTTCCCACCAACACCGGGGAGCTGTTTTTT
cdr3_aa: CASSLVPTNTGELFF

v_call: TRBV15
d_call: TRBD2
clone_size: NA
j_call: TRBJ2-1
cdr3_length: 20
cdr3_nt: TGTGCCACCAGCAGAGTGGAGGGACTAGCGGGTGACTACTCCTACAATGAGCAGTTCTTC
cdr3_aa: CATSRVEGLAGDYSYNEQFF

v_call: TRBV18
d_call: TRBD1
clone_size: NA
j_call: TRBJ2-1
cdr3_length: 16
cdr3_nt: TGTGTCAGCTCTATCTCAGGACAGGGCTCCTACAATGAGCAGTTCTTC
cdr3_aa: CVSSISGQGSYNEQFF

v_call: TRBV4-1
d_call: NA
clone_size: NA
j_call: TRBJ1-1
cdr3_length: 15
cdr3_nt: TGCGCCAGCAGCCAAGGGGTTGGGGGGTGGACTGAAGCTTTCTTT
cdr3_aa: CASSQGVGGWTEAFF

v_call: TRBV28
d_call: TRBD2
clone_size: NA
j_call: TRBJ2-3
cdr3_length: 15
cdr3_nt: TGTGCCAGCACCGAACTAGCGGGAGTCACAGATACGCAGTATTTT
cdr3_aa: CASTELAGVTDTQYF

v_call: TRBV7-3
d_call: TRBD2
clone_size: NA
j_call: TRBJ2-1
cdr3_length: 13
cdr3_nt: TGTGCCAGCAGCCAAAGCGGGAACAATGAGCAGTTCTTC
cdr3_aa: CASSQSGNNEQFF

v_call: TRBV6-1
d_call: NA
clone_size: NA
j_call: TRBJ1-1
cdr3_length: 12
cdr3_nt: TGTGCCAGCAACGAAGTAAACACTGAAGCTTTCTTT
cdr3_aa: CASNEVNTEAFF

v_call: TRBV5-1
d_call: TRBD2
clone_size: NA
j_call: TRBJ2-5
cdr3_length: 16
cdr3_nt: TGCGCCAGCGAAGAAGGACTAGCGGGAGTCGGAGAGACCCAGTACTTC
cdr3_aa: CASEEGLAGVGETQYF

v_call: TRBV5-1
d_call: TRBD2
clone_size: NA
j_call: TRBJ2-1
cdr3_length: 15
cdr3_nt: TGCGCCAGCAGTTTGGGACTAGCGGGATCAGGTGAGCAGTTCTTC
cdr3_aa: CASSLGLAGSGEQFF

v_call: TRBV2
d_call: TRBD1
clone_size: NA
j_call: TRBJ2-7
cdr3_length: 15
cdr3_nt: TGTGCCAGCAGTGAAACCGGGACAGGGACCTACGAGCAGTACTTC
cdr3_aa: CASSETGTGTYEQYF

v_call: TRBV4-3
d_call: NA
clone_size: NA
j_call: TRBJ2-5
cdr3_length: 15
cdr3_nt: TGCGCCAGCAGCCAAGATTACCGGAGCCGAGAGACCCAGTACTTC
cdr3_aa: CASSQDYRSRETQYF

v_call: TRBV6-1
d_call: NA
clone_size: NA
j_call: TRBJ2-5
cdr3_length: 16
cdr3_nt: TGTGCCAGCAGTGAATTAGGTTGGCAGGGACAAGAGACCCAGTACTTC
cdr3_aa: CASSELGWQGQETQYF

v_call: TRBV7-8
d_call: NA
clone_size: NA
j_call: TRBJ2-5
cdr3_length: 13
cdr3_nt: TGTGCCAGCAGCGAAACGGCGTCGGGATCCCAGTACTTC
cdr3_aa: CASSETASGSQYF

v_call: TRBV21-1
d_call: NA
clone_size: NA
j_call: TRBJ2-5
cdr3_length: 18
cdr3_nt: TGTGCCAGCAGCAAAAACCTGGGGGACGGACAGGGTCAAGAGACCCAGTACTTC
cdr3_aa: CASSKNLGDGQGQETQYF

v_call: TRBV11-2
d_call: TRBD1
clone_size: NA
j_call: TRBJ1-1
cdr3_length: 15
cdr3_nt: TGTGCCAGCAGCGACCAGGGGGTACGGGGGACTGAAGCTTTCTTT
cdr3_aa: CASSDQGVRGTEAFF

v_call: TRBV4-2
d_call: NA
clone_size: NA
j_call: TRBJ2-7
cdr3_length: 14
cdr3_nt: TGTGCCAGCAGCCAAGAGAGTCCCTCCTACGAGCAGTACTTC
cdr3_aa: CASSQESPSYEQYF

v_call: TRBV14
d_call: NA
clone_size: few
j_call: TRBJ1-2
cdr3_length: 13
cdr3_nt: TGTGCCAGCAGCCCAAGTTTTAACTATGGCTACACCTTC
cdr3_aa: CASSPSFNYGYTF

v_call: TRBV5-1
d_call: TRBD2
clone_size: NA
j_call: TRBJ2-2
cdr3_length: 16
cdr3_nt: TGCGCCAGCAGCAAAGGACTAGCGGGAGCCTCCGGGGAGCTGTTTTTT
cdr3_aa: CASSKGLAGASGELFF

v_call: TRBV4-2
d_call: NA
clone_size: NA
j_call: TRBJ2-6
cdr3_length: 17
cdr3_nt: TGTGCCAGCAGCCAATACAGGGTCGGGTCTGGGGCCAACGTCCTGACTTTC
cdr3_aa: CASSQYRVGSGANVLTF

v_call: TRBV7-9
d_call: NA
clone_size: NA
j_call: TRBJ2-7
cdr3_length: 12
cdr3_nt: TGTGCCAGCAGCTCACAGGGCTACGAGCAGTACTTC
cdr3_aa: CASSSQGYEQYF

v_call: TRBV4-2
d_call: NA
clone_size: NA
j_call: TRBJ1-5
cdr3_length: 18
cdr3_nt: TGTGCCAGCAGCCAAGTTGGAAGGCCGGGGGGTAGCAATCAGCCCCAGCATTTT
cdr3_aa: CASSQVGRPGGSNQPQHF

v_call: TRBV10-2
d_call: TRBD2
clone_size: NA
j_call: TRBJ2-1
cdr3_length: 15
cdr3_nt: TGCGCCAGCAAAGAAGCGGGAGGGCCGTACAATGAGCAGTTCTTC
cdr3_aa: CASKEAGGPYNEQFF

v_call: TRBV7-3
d_call: NA
clone_size: NA
j_call: TRBJ1-1
cdr3_length: 15
cdr3_nt: TGTGCCAGCAGCTTATCGCGGGACACTAAGGCTGAAGCTTTCTTT
cdr3_aa: CASSLSRDTKAEAFF